These 8 T cell receptor beta chains originate from one sample sequenced in a study of identical twins. TCRdb ran MiXCR on the 5' RACE reads and lists one entry per CDR3 protein. The sample lists some 240,000 distinct CDR3 sequences, about 8% seen once, with 3% in the top ten. The same data also went into a second study, on yellow fever vaccine responses in identical twins.

The sequenced sample consisted of CD8+ T cells sorted from blood. These receptor sequences come from a woman between 18 and 29 years old in good health.

The chain uses TRBV30 and TRBJ1-1, with D uncertain. The CDR3 has 13 residues. Trimming pared 0 bases from V and 10 bases from J, leaving 15 bases between. CDR1 is GTSNPN, CDR2 SVGIG, per germline (reference sequence). The CDR3 DNA reads TGTGCCTGGAGTGTCGTTGAGGTCCGGGGAGCTTTCTTT. Translation: CAWSVVEVRGAFF.

The V gene is TRBV7-9, the J gene TRBJ2-5; D tentatively fits TRBD1 or TRBD2 (5 bases each). The germline CDR1 and CDR2 sequences are SEHNR and FQNEAQ (reference sequence). V lost 5 bases to trimming and J lost 1 base, with 20 bases between them. This CDR3 comprises 17 residues. The CDR3 bases are TGTGCCAGCAGCCCCGGTCCTGCAGGGACGTTCCAAGAGACCCAGTACTTC. Protein sequence: CASSPGPAGTFQETQYF.

In its sample, this clonotype was seen a few times. The chain uses TRBV4-3 and TRBJ2-3, with D tentatively TRBD1 or TRBD2 (5 bases each). Trimming removed 0 bases at V and 0 bases at J, with 13 bases between. The CDR3 sequence is 17 residues long. Germline assignment: CDR1 LGHNA and CDR2 YSLEER. The DNA of the CDR3 is TGCGCCAGCAGCCAAGATGGAGGCAGGGCAAGCACAGATACGCAGTATTTT. This encodes CASSQDGGRASTDTQYF.

The chain employs TRBV7-9 and TRBJ2-1; 10 positions match TRBD1. Unmatched junction bases numbered 10, after V lost 4 bases and J lost 4 bases. Per germline, CDR1 SEHNR and CDR2 FQNEAQ (reference sequence). This CDR3 contains 17 residues. CDR3 bases: TGTGCCAGCAGCTACCCGGACAGGGGGGTTGAGTACAATGAGCAGTTCTTC. Amino acid sequence: CASSYPDRGVEYNEQFF. Full variable domain (rest looked up from reference TRBV7-9 and TRBJ2-1): DTGVSQNPRHKITKRGQNVTFRCDPISEHNRLYWYRQTLGQGPEFLTYFQNEAQLEKSRLLSDRFSAERPKGSFSTLEIQRTEQGDSAMYLCASSYPDRGVEYNEQFFGPGTRLTVL.

The rearrangement joins TRBV6-5 to TRBJ2-3; D gene uncertain. This CDR3 comprises 13 residues. Germline lookup yields CDR1 MNHEY and CDR2 SVGAGI. V was trimmed by 3 bases and J by 3 bases, leaving 7 bases between them. The CDR3 region has the DNA TGTGCCAGCAGTTATATAGGAACAGATACGCAGTATTTT. Protein product: CASSYIGTDTQYF.

This clonotype was seen a handful of times. The chain carries TRBV6-2 or TRBV6-3 and TRBJ2-2; D unresolved. This CDR3 spans 13 amino acids. The germline CDR1 and CDR2 sequences are MNHEY and SVGEGT. With 5 bases removed from V and 5 bases from J, the gap between germline ends came to 9 bases. As DNA, the CDR3 is TGTGCCAGCAGTACTTTAGCTACCGGGGAGCTGTTTTTT. This codes for CASSTLATGELFF.

Comment on this clonotype: At one boundary the junction diverges from the germline segment, which might be a read error. The chain carries TRBV29-1 and TRBJ2-5, with 8 bases identical to TRBD2. Germline CDR1 SQVTM, CDR2 ANQGSEA. There are 15 residues in the CDR3. CDR3 region: CNVEDGREEQETQYF. DNA of the CDR3: TGCAACGTTGAAGATGGGCGGGAGGAACAAGAGACCCAGTACTTC. Variable domain in full (rest from reference TRBV29-1 and TRBJ2-5): SAVISQKPSRDICQRGTSLTIQCQVDSQVTMMFWYRQQPGQSLTLIATANQGSEATYESGFVIDKFPISRPNLTFSTLTVSNMSPEDSSIYLCNVEDGREEQETQYFGPGTRLLVL.

This clonotype has only a few counts. This sequence joins TRBV4-3 and TRBJ2-1, with TRBD2 matching over 7 bases. V gave up 0 bases and J gave up 6 bases; unmatched junction bases: 11. The length of the CDR3 is 17 residues. Germline CDR1 and CDR2: LGHNA and YSLEER. CDR3 residues: CASSQEAWGEGGNEQFF. The DNA of the CDR3 is TGCGCCAGCAGCCAAGAGGCTTGGGGGGAGGGCGGCAATGAGCAGTTCTTC.